These 4 T cell receptor beta chains came from one sample sequenced in a study of blood T cell repertoires in COVID-19. Clones were sequenced by immunoSEQ multiplex PCR, and TCRdb holds only the in-frame ones, with some missing. This sample has 40,000 to 60,000 clones; more than 75% occur once, and the top ten carry about 2.5%. What was sequenced was peripheral blood. The receptors derive from a woman older than 75 with COVID-19, enrolled during active disease.

The chain is built from TRBV2 and TRBJ1-1; 7 bases are a match to TRBD1. Germline V gives CDR1 SNHLY, CDR2 FYNNEI. CDR3 length: 18 amino acids. V was clipped by 1 base and J by 3 bases; unmatched bases: 14. The CDR3: CASSEVVPRRGLYTEAFF. For the CDR3, the DNA is TGTGCCAGCAGTGAAGTGGTCCCCAGGAGGGGGCTCTACACTGAAGCTTTCTTT.

V usage is TRBV6-5 and J usage is TRBJ1-5; D not certain. The germline CDR1 and CDR2 sequences are MNHEY and SVGAGI. V gave up 2 bases and J gave up 4 bases, with 12 bases separating them. CDR3 length: 15 residues. The chain's CDR3 is CASSYVPKTNQPQHF. The CDR3 nucleotides read TGTGCCAGCAGTTACGTTCCCAAAACTAATCAGCCCCAGCATTTT.

This chain joins TRBV18 and TRBJ1-3; D possibly corresponds to TRBD1 (6 bases). The germline V gene has CDR1 KGHSH and CDR2 LQKENI. This CDR3 is built from 14 residues. Trimming stripped 3 bases from V and 9 bases from J, with 15 bases between. CDR3 in amino acids: CASSPTSLQGTIYF. In DNA form, the CDR3 reads TGTGCCAGCTCACCGACGTCCTTACAGGGCACCATATATTTT.

V usage is TRBV6-5 and J usage is TRBJ2-7; a weak D match, TRBD2 (5 bases). Trimming removed 5 bases from V and 3 bases from J, with 17 bases in between. Germline CDR1 and CDR2: MNHEY and SVGAGI. CDR3 length equals 15 residues. The CDR3, as DNA: TGTGCCAGCAGTCAGAACGGAGGTCCAAACTACGAGCAGTACTTC. Its protein product is CASSQNGGPNYEQYF.